This is a list of T cell receptor beta chains from one sample in a study of early T cells in non-severe SARS-CoV-2 infection. TCRdb itself ran the 5' RACE reads through MiXCR, one entry per CDR3 protein. Of approximately 70,000 distinct CDR3 sequences in the sample, 5% are singletons; the top ten hold about 7%. Sequences were derived from whole blood, sampled at baseline. These receptor sequences come from an adult who was a healthcare worker with PCR-confirmed SARS-CoV-2 infection or an uninfected control (not recorded which). CDR3s include the opening cysteine and the closing phenylalanine or tryptophan. D genes are given only for firm matches. A row's size may be missing; if present it is once, few, many or a size class.

J gene,clone size,D gene,V gene,CDR3 protein,CDR3 DNA
TRBJ1-4,few,-,TRBV7-9,CASSLRGAGTNEKLFF,TGTGCCAGCAGCTTACGGGGGGCTGGGACTAATGAAAAACTGTTTTTT
TRBJ2-1,-,-,TRBV10-3,CAISEGVFTNEQFF,TGTGCCATCAGTGAGGGCGTGTTTACCAATGAGCAGTTCTTC
TRBJ2-7,many,TRBD1,TRBV20-1,CSAPRTGSYEQYF,TGCAGTGCCCCCCGGACAGGGAGCTACGAGCAGTACTTC
TRBJ2-1,many,-,TRBV20-1,CSASLGYNEQFF,TGCAGTGCTAGCTTGGGCTACAATGAGCAGTTCTTC
TRBJ2-3,many,TRBD2,TRBV12-3/TRBV12-4,CASSRTSGTTDTQYF,TGTGCCAGCAGTCGGACTAGCGGGACCACAGATACGCAGTATTTT
TRBJ1-1,many,-,TRBV6-5,CASSLIQGNTEAFF,TGTGCCAGCAGCCTTATCCAGGGAAACACTGAAGCTTTCTTT
TRBJ2-1,-,-,TRBV28,CASGILDNEQFF,TGTGCCAGCGGTATTTTAGACAATGAGCAGTTCTTC
TRBJ1-2,many,TRBD1,TRBV6-6,CASSAGTGNYGYTF,TGTGCCAGCAGCGCCGGGACAGGGAACTATGGCTACACCTTC
TRBJ2-1,-,TRBD1,TRBV11-3,CASSARQGSYNEQFF,TGTGCCAGCAGCGCGAGACAGGGATCCTACAATGAGCAGTTCTTC
TRBJ2-7,many,-,TRBV18,CASSPNPGIDYEQYF,TGTGCCAGCTCACCGAATCCGGGGATAGACTACGAGCAGTACTTC
TRBJ2-1,few,TRBD1,TRBV2,CASSAGQGGDEQFF,TGTGCCAGCAGCGCGGGACAGGGAGGCGATGAGCAGTTCTTC
TRBJ2-2,few,TRBD2,TRBV14,CASSLGAGGAGELFF,TGTGCCAGCAGCCTGGGAGCGGGAGGCGCCGGGGAGCTGTTTTTT
TRBJ1-4,few,-,TRBV5-1,CASSLQTDEKLFF,TGCGCCAGCAGCTTACAGACCGATGAAAAACTGTTTTTT
TRBJ1-1,-,TRBD1,TRBV10-1,CASTRDSWNTEAFF,TGCGCCAGTACCCGGGACAGTTGGAACACTGAAGCTTTCTTT
TRBJ2-7,few,-,TRBV20-1,CSAESVYTAASTSAVQKVGEQYF,-
TRBJ2-2,many,TRBD2,TRBV9,CASSVSGRSSPGELFF,TGTGCCAGCAGCGTTAGCGGGAGGAGTTCCCCCGGGGAGCTGTTTTTT
TRBJ1-5,-,TRBD1,TRBV2,CASSEPLEGGLSNQPQHF,TGTGCCAGCAGTGAACCTCTCGAAGGGGGCCTCAGCAATCAGCCCCAGCATTTT
TRBJ2-3,few,TRBD1,TRBV7-8,CASSLRVAGGIPDTQYF,TGTGCCAGCAGCTTAAGGGTTGCAGGGGGCATTCCAGATACGCAGTATTTT
TRBJ2-1,many,TRBD2,TRBV12-3/TRBV12-4,CASSFPSGRGDEQFF,TGTGCCAGCAGTTTCCCCAGCGGGAGGGGCGATGAGCAGTTCTTC
TRBJ1-5,few,-,TRBV27,CASSLTAANQPQHF,TGTGCCAGCAGTTTAACGGCGGCCAATCAGCCCCAGCATTTT
TRBJ2-2,many,TRBD1,TRBV12-3/TRBV12-4,CASSVRGQGFSTGELFF,TGTGCCAGCAGCGTAAGGGGGCAGGGCTTCTCCACCGGGGAGCTGTTTTTT
TRBJ2-3,-,-,TRBV9,CASSGALERLSADTQYF,TGTGCCAGCAGCGGGGCCCTGGAGCGACTTTCCGCAGATACGCAGTATTTT
TRBJ2-7,-,-,TRBV7-9,CASSAERYEQYF,TGTGCCAGCAGCGCCGAACGCTACGAGCAGTACTTC
TRBJ2-1,-,TRBD2,TRBV11-1,CASSPGLAENNEQFF,TGTGCCAGCAGCCCAGGACTAGCGGAAAACAATGAGCAGTTCTTC
TRBJ2-1,-,-,TRBV15,CATSRQSSVDEQFF,TGTGCCACCAGCAGACAAAGCTCTGTCGATGAGCAGTTCTTC
TRBJ2-6,few,-,TRBV2,CASSVGFAERYSGANVLTF,TGTGCCAGCAGTGTAGGATTTGCGGAGCGGTACTCTGGGGCCAACGTCCTGACTTTC
TRBJ2-4,-,-,TRBV4-2,CASSPQAQDIQYF,TGTGCCAGCAGCCCACAAGCTCAGGACATTCAGTACTTC
TRBJ2-2,many,TRBD1,TRBV7-9,CASSLVGGTGHLSGAGTEELFF,TGTGCCAGCAGCTTAGTAGGGGGGACAGGACACCTTTCTGGCGCCGGAACCGAGGAGCTGTTTTTT
TRBJ2-1,few,TRBD1,TRBV5-1,CASSRTGDNEQFF,TGCGCCAGCAGCAGGACAGGGGATAATGAGCAGTTCTTC
TRBJ2-3,many,-,TRBV20-1,CSARDIGQHTDTQYF,TGCAGTGCTAGAGATATCGGACAGCACACAGATACGCAGTATTTT
TRBJ1-5,-,TRBD1,TRBV27,CASSLDRGSNQPQHF,TGTGCCAGCAGTTTAGACAGGGGAAGCAATCAGCCCCAGCATTTT
TRBJ2-7,many,TRBD1,TRBV30,CAWSVPTGVNEQYF,TGTGCCTGGAGTGTACCGACAGGGGTAAACGAGCAGTACTTC
TRBJ2-7,-,-,TRBV20-1,CSARWWGDSYEQYF,TGCAGTGCTAGGTGGTGGGGGGACTCCTACGAGCAGTACTTC
TRBJ1-2,many,-,TRBV7-2,CASSLVSGNYGYTF,TGTGCCAGCAGCTTAGTCTCAGGCAACTATGGCTACACCTTC
TRBJ2-3,many,TRBD1,TRBV6-1,CASSRDRDTDTQYF,TGTGCCAGCAGCCGGGACAGGGATACAGATACGCAGTATTTT
TRBJ2-1,many,TRBD2,TRBV7-6,CASSLVSTSGSNEQFF,TGTGCCAGCAGCTTAGTTTCGACTAGCGGGAGCAATGAGCAGTTCTTC
TRBJ2-1,-,TRBD2,TRBV10-3,CAISVLAGGPNIEQFF,TGTGCCATCAGCGTTTTAGCGGGAGGCCCGAACATTGAGCAGTTCTTC
TRBJ2-1,many,-,TRBV3-1,CASSPLTWKDEQFF,TGTGCCAGCAGCCCACTGACGTGGAAGGATGAGCAGTTCTTC
TRBJ2-7,few,-,TRBV12-3/TRBV12-4,CASSLRDGGEQYF,TGTGCCAGCAGCCTCCGGGACGGAGGAGAGCAGTACTTC
TRBJ1-2,many,TRBD1,TRBV5-1,CASSLLGQGSLNYGYTF,TGCGCCAGCAGCTTGTTGGGACAGGGGAGTCTAAACTATGGCTACACCTTC
TRBJ1-2,many,TRBD1,TRBV29-1,CSVENTDRANYGYTF,TGCAGCGTTGAAAACACTGACAGGGCTAACTATGGCTACACCTTC
TRBJ2-7,-,-,TRBV6-6,CASSNPPRGEQYF,TGTGCCAGCAGTAACCCACCTCGAGGCGAGCAGTACTTC
TRBJ1-3,many,-,TRBV28,CASREVDTIYF,TGTGCCAGCAGGGAGGTCGACACCATATATTTT
TRBJ2-7,-,TRBD1,TRBV7-6,CASSAWTGPRKYEQYF,TGTGCCAGCAGCGCTTGGACAGGCCCGAGGAAGTACGAGCAGTACTTC
TRBJ2-7,few,-,TRBV2,CASRADGSYEQYF,TGTGCCAGCAGGGCCGACGGGTCCTACGAGCAGTACTTC
TRBJ2-5,many,TRBD1,TRBV15,CATRPWDSGETQYF,TGTGCCACCAGGCCCTGGGACAGTGGAGAGACCCAGTACTTC
TRBJ1-4,many,-,TRBV20-1,CSASLLSPTNEKLFF,TGCAGTGCTTCATTACTTTCCCCAACTAATGAAAAACTGTTTTTT
TRBJ1-5,many,-,TRBV6-5,CASTRSPNQPQHF,TGTGCCAGCACTAGGTCGCCTAATCAGCCCCAGCATTTT
TRBJ2-7,few,TRBD1,TRBV27,CASSYGTGPLSEQYF,TGTGCCAGCAGTTACGGGACAGGGCCGTTGTCCGAGCAGTACTTC